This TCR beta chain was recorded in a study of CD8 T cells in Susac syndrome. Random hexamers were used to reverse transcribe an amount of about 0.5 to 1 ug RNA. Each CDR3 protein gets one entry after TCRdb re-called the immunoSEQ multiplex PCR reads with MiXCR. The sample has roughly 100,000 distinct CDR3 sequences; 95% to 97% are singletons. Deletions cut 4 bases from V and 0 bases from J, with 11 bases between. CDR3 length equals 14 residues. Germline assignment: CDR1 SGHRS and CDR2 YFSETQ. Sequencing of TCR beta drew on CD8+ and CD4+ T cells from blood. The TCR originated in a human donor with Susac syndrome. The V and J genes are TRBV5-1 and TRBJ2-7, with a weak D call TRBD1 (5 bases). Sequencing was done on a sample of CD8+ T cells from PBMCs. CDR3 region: CASSPETASYEQYF. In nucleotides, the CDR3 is TGCGCCAGCAGCCCGGAGACAGCCTCCTACGAGCAGTACTTC.